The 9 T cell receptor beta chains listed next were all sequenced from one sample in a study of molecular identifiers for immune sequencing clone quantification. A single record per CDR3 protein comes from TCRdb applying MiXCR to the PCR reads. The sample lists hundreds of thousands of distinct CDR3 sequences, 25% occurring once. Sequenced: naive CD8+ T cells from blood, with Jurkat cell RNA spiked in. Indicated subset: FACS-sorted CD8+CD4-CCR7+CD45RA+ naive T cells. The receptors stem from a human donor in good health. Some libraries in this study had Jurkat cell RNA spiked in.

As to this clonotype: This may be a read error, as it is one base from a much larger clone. The CDR3 is CASSSSLLGYERYF. The DNA of the CDR3 is TGTGCCAGCAGTTCCTCCCTCCTGGGGTACGAGCGGTACTTC. The genes are TRBV5-6 and TRBJ2-7; D gene ambiguous. Germline V gives CDR1 SGHDT, CDR2 YYEEEE. The CDR3 extends over 14 amino acids.

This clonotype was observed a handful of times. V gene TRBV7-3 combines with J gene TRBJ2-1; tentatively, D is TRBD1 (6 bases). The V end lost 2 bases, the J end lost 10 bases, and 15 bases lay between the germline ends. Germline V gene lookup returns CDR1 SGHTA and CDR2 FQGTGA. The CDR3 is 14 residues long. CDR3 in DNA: TGTGCCAGCAGCTTAGGTGCAGGGACAATAGAGCAGTTCTTC. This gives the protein CASSLGAGTIEQFF.

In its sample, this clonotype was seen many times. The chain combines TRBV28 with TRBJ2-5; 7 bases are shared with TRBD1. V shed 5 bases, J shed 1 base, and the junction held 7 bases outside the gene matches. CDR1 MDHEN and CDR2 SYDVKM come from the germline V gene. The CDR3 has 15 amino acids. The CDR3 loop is CASSKGQIIQETQYF. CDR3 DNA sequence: TGTGCCAGCAGTAAGGGACAGATAATCCAAGAGACCCAGTACTTC.

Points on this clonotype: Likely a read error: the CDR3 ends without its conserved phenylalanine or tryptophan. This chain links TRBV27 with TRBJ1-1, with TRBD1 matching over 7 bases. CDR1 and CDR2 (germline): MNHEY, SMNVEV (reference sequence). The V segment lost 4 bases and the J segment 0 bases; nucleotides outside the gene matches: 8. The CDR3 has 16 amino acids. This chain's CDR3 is CASSSLTGTMNTEAFY. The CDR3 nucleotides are TGTGCCAGCAGTTCCCTGACAGGGACCATGAACACTGAAGCTTTCTAT.

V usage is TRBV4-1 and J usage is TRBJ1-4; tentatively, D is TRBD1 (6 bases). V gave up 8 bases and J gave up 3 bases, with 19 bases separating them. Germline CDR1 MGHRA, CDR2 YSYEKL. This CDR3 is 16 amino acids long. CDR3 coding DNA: TGCGCCAGCCGCCTGGGACCGGGGGCGCCTAATGAAAAACTGTTTTTT. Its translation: CASRLGPGAPNEKLFF.

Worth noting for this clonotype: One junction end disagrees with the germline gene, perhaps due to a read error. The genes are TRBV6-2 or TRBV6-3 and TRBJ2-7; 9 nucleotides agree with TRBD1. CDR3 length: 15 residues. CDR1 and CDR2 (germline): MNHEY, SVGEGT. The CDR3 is CVSSSRTGVLTEQYF. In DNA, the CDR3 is TGTGTCAGCAGCTCCAGGACAGGGGTTTTGACAGAGCAGTACTTC.

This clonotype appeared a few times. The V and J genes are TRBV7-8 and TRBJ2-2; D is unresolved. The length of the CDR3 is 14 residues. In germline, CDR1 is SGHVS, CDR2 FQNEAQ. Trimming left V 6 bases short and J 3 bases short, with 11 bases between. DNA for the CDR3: TGTGCCAGCAGTCAGTACACGGACACCGGGGAGCTGTTTTTT. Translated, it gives CASSQYTDTGELFF. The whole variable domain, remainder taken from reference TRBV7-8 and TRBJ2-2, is GAGVSQSPRYKVAKRGQDVALRCDPISGHVSLFWYQQALGQGPEFLTYFQNEAQLDKSGLPSDRFFAERPEGSVSTLKIQRTQQEDSAVYLCASSQYTDTGELFFGEGSRLTVL.

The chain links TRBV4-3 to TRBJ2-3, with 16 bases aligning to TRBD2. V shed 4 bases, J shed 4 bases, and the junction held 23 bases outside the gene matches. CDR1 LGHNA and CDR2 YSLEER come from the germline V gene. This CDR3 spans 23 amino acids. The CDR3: CASSRGDPGTSGGALYPSDTQYF. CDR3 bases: TGCGCCAGCAGCCGAGGCGATCCGGGGACTAGCGGGGGGGCGCTGTACCCCTCAGATACGCAGTATTTT.

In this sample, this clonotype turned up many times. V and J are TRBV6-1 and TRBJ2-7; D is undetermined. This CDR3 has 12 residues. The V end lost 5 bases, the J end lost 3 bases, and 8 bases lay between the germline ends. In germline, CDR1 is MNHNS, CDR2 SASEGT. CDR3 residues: CASSKTVYEQYF. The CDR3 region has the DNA TGTGCCAGCAGTAAAACAGTCTACGAGCAGTACTTC.